The clone carrying this TCR beta chain has more than one count but fewer than ten. The data derive from a study of blood T cell repertoires in COVID-19. The wider study: The cDNA or gDNA used as material had been derived from T cells, B-cell-depleted T cells, or PBMCs.

Profiled with immunoSEQ multiplex PCR; TCRdb holds only in-frame clones, not every one. The table has approximately 180,000 clones, 75% to 90% seen once. The CDR3 runs to 13 residues. V shed 6 bases and J 6 bases; nucleotides not matched to a gene: 5. CDR1 is SNHLY, CDR2 FYNNEI, per germline. Sample: peripheral blood. The chain links TRBV2 to TRBJ2-7; 10 bases fit TRBD2. This clonotype was sampled from a human donor with active or convalescent COVID-19. The donor label of this sample is uncertain. The DNA of the CDR3 is TGTGCCAGCAGGCTAGCGGGAGTGGTCGAGCAGTACTTC. This codes for CASRLAGVVEQYF.